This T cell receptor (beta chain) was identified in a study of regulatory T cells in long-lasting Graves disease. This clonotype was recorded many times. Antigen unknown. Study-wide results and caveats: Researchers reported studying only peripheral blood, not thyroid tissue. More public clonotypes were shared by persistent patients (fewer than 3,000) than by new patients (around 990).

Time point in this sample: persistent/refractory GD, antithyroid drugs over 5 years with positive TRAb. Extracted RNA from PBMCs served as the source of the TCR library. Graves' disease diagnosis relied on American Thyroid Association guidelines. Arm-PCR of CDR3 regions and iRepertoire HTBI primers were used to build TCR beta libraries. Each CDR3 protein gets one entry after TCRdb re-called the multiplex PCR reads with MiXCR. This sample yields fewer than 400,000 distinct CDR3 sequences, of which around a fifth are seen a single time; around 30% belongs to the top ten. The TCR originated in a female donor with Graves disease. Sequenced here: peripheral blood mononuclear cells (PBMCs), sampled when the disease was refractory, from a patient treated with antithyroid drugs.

The CDR3 here is CASSLGSGFFSSYEQYF. The CDR3 nucleotides are TGTGCCAGCAGCTTAGGGTCGGGGTTTTTTAGCTCCTACGAGCAGTACTTC. The J gene is TRBJ2-7, the V gene TRBV11-2, with D perhaps TRBD2 (5 bases). V lost 1 base and J 0 bases, leaving 16 bases between the germline ends. The germline gives CDR1 SGHAT, CDR2 FQNNGV. The CDR3 spans 17 residues. Complete variable domain (other parts from reference TRBV11-2 and TRBJ2-7): EAGVAQSPRYKIIEKRQSVAFWCNPISGHATLYWYQQILGQGPKLLIQFQNNGVVDDSQLPKDRFSAERLKGVDSTLKIQPAKLEDSAVYLCASSLGSGFFSSYEQYFGPGTRLTVT.